Below, 13 T cell receptor beta chains from the same sample are listed, as sequenced in a study of CD4 T cells in relation to SARS-CoV-2 and coronaviruses. This table comes from immunoSEQ multiplex PCR, and its TCRdb copy is limited to in-frame clones, with some not included. The data show 20,000 to 25,000 clones, about 75% seen once. CD4+ T cells from unexposed donors were obtained before the COVID-19 pandemic (2011-2018). After roughly ten days of culture, CD4+ T cells were isolated. The antigens of these receptors remain unknown. The sequenced sample consisted of CD4+ T cells from PBMCs, cultured in vitro. Receptors originate from a human donor in good health.

This chain uses TRBV27 with TRBJ1-2; tentative D call: TRBD1 (6 bases). The V gene lost 8 bases and the J gene lost 2 bases, with 6 bases spanning the gap. CDR3 length equals 11 residues. Germline V gives CDR1 MNHEY, CDR2 SMNVEV (reference sequence). The CDR3 DNA is TGTGCCAGCGGACAGAACTATGGCTACACCTTC. This translates into CASGQNYGYTF.

The V and J genes are TRBV5-1 and TRBJ2-5, with D hard to call. The CDR3 has 13 residues. Germline V gives CDR1 SGHRS, CDR2 YFSETQ. Trimming stripped 4 bases from V and 5 bases from J, with 12 bases between. The CDR3 sequence is CASSRTPGETQYF. CDR3 coding DNA: TGCGCCAGCAGCCGAACCCCTGGGGAGACCCAGTACTTC.

This clone has a handful of counts. DNA of the CDR3: TGTGCCAGCAGTCCATCGCGGAACTCCTACGAGCAGTACTTC. It specifies CASSPSRNSYEQYF. This chain joins TRBV11-2 and TRBJ2-7; D is ambiguous. Trimming removed 6 bases at V and 0 bases at J, with 12 bases between. There are 14 residues in the CDR3. Germline assignment: CDR1 SGHAT and CDR2 FQNNGV.

This clone was detected only a few times. The rearrangement uses TRBV24-1 and TRBJ2-3; D unclear. V lost 5 bases, J lost 2 bases, and 10 bases lay in between. CDR3 length: 14 amino acids. Germline CDR1 reads KGHDR; CDR2 reads SFDVKD. The CDR3 reads CATSGSGTTDTQYF. In DNA, the CDR3 is TGTGCCACCAGTGGTTCAGGAACCACAGATACGCAGTATTTT.

The genes are TRBV9 and TRBJ2-1; a weak D match, TRBD2 (5 bases). Germline V gene lookup returns CDR1 SGDLS and CDR2 YYNGEE. The CDR3 sequence is 14 residues long. The V gene lost 1 base and the J gene lost 5 bases, with 10 bases spanning the gap. In DNA form, the CDR3 reads TGTGCCAGCAGCGTAAATATCGGGAACAATGAGCAGTTCTTC. As protein: CASSVNIGNNEQFF. The variable domain in full, completed from reference TRBV9 and TRBJ2-1, reads DSGVTQTPKHLITATGQRVTLRCSPRSGDLSVYWYQQSLDQGLQFLIQYYNGEERAKGNILERFSAQQFPDLHSELNLSSLELGDSALYFCASSVNIGNNEQFFGPGTRLTVL.

The CDR3 is CASSLRTGGRDTQYF. CDR3 coding DNA: TGTGCCAGCAGTTTACGGACAGGTGGGCGGGATACGCAGTATTTT. The chain joins TRBV6-6 to TRBJ2-3, with 7 bases aligning to TRBD1. Unmatched junction bases numbered 10, after V lost 4 bases and J lost 6 bases. CDR1 is MNHNY, CDR2 SVGAGI, per germline (reference sequence). There are 15 residues in the CDR3.

The chain uses TRBV30 and TRBJ1-1; 9 nucleotides align to TRBD1. Germline CDR1 reads GTSNPN; CDR2 reads SVGIG (reference sequence). The V and J ends lost 4 bases and 0 bases, in that order; junction bases with no gene match: 9. The CDR3 is 16 amino acids. CDR3 DNA: TGTGCCTGGATAGGGACAGGGTACGCCATGAACACTGAAGCTTTCTTT. It codes for CAWIGTGYAMNTEAFF.

This chain uses TRBV12-5 with TRBJ1-1; TRBD1 matches 10 bases. This CDR3 comprises 14 residues. In germline, CDR1 is LGHNT, CDR2 FRNRAP. The V and J ends lost 4 bases and 5 bases, in that order; junction bases with no gene match: 4. In DNA form, the CDR3 reads TGTGCTAGTGGTTCGGGACAGGGGCCGACTGAAGCTTTCTTT. It specifies CASGSGQGPTEAFF.

The chain carries TRBV28 and TRBJ2-1, with 7 bases fitting TRBD2. The CDR3 covers 16 residues. Germline V gene sequence: CDR1 MDHEN, CDR2 SYDVKM. V was clipped by 4 bases and J by 7 bases; unmatched bases: 13. As DNA, the CDR3 is TGTGCCAGCAGTTCCCCGGGCGGGAGTATCCGAAATGAGCAGTTCTTC. Its translation is CASSSPGGSIRNEQFF.

This clone was recorded once. This chain uses TRBV5-1 with TRBJ2-6; TRBD2 matches at 9 bases. Trimming at V came to 4 bases and at J to 0 bases, leaving 8 bases not matched to a gene. The CDR3 has 18 residues. Germline-derived CDR1 and CDR2 are SGHRS and YFSETQ. The CDR3 sequence is CASSHDLAGSSGANVLTF. In DNA form, the CDR3 reads TGCGCCAGCAGCCATGACCTAGCGGGGTCCTCTGGGGCCAACGTCCTGACTTTC.

The rearrangement uses TRBV19 and TRBJ1-3; D is uncertain. Trimming pared 7 bases from V and 0 bases from J, leaving 16 bases between. CDR3 size: 16 residues. Germline loops: CDR1 LNHDA, CDR2 SQIVND (reference sequence). CDR3 amino acids: CASIRSGTNSGNTIYF. The CDR3 coding sequence is TGTGCCAGTATTCGGTCGGGCACCAACTCTGGAAACACCATATATTTT. Complete variable domain (other parts from reference TRBV19 and TRBJ1-3): DGGITQSPKYLFRKEGQNVTLSCEQNLNHDAMYWYRQDPGQGLRLIYYSQIVNDFQKGDIAEGYSVSREKKESFPLTVTSAQKNPTAFYLCASIRSGTNSGNTIYFGEGSWLTVV.

The V and J genes are TRBV24-1 and TRBJ2-1; 7 bases align to TRBD1. From germline, CDR1 is KGHDR and CDR2 SFDVKD. CDR3 length: 17 residues. The J segment lost 4 bases and the V segment lost 4 bases, leaving 12 bases of the junction unmatched. The CDR3 is CATSDPPLDRIYNEQFF. CDR3 in DNA: TGTGCCACCAGTGACCCCCCTCTGGACAGGATTTACAATGAGCAGTTCTTC.

This chain uses TRBV7-7 with TRBJ2-2, with TRBD2 matching over 8 bases. The junction had 7 bases not matched to a gene; V was cut back by 5 bases and J by 8 bases. Germline V gene data show CDR1 as SSHAT and CDR2 as FNYEAQ (reference sequence). The CDR3 totals 14 residues. CDR3 residues: CASSPGTRSGELFF. In DNA form, the CDR3 reads TGTGCCAGCAGCCCAGGGACTAGATCAGGGGAGCTGTTTTTT.